The rows below give T cell receptor beta chains drawn from one sample of a study of OX40 agonist ivuxolimab in advanced cancers. The data were produced by immunoSEQ multiplex PCR, yet TCRdb's version contains in-frame clones alone and is incomplete. The repertoire has 45,000 to 55,000 clones, 81% of them found once; the top ten carry approximately 6.6%. This specimen was CD4+ or CD8+ T cells sorted from blood, taken in a trial of the OX40 agonist ivuxolimab. These receptors were collected from an adult with an advanced solid tumor such as melanoma, head and neck, liver or kidney cancer. Both conserved end residues are part of each CDR3. D genes are given only for firm matches. The size of a clone is reported for some rows only, either as once, few or many, or as a class for expanded clones.

CASSSRRGAEGEQFF | TGTGCCAGCAGCTCTCGAAGGGGGGCTGAGGGGGAGCAGTTCTTC | TRBJ2-1 | . | . | TRBV11-3
CASSLTVGGAGELFF | TGTGCCAGCAGCTTAACAGTGGGAGGGGCCGGGGAGCTGTTTTTT | TRBJ2-2 | TRBD2 | . | TRBV11-3
CASSWTSGKTDTQYF | TGTGCCAGCAGCTGGACTAGCGGGAAGACAGATACGCAGTATTTT | TRBJ2-3 | TRBD2 | . | TRBV6-6
CASSEGQGTPYEQYF | TGTGCCAGCAGTGAAGGGCAGGGTACGCCCTACGAGCAGTACTTC | TRBJ2-7 | . | . | TRBV6-1
CAISDGLAGGDTGELFF | TGTGCCATCAGTGACGGACTAGCGGGAGGGGACACCGGGGAGCTGTTTTTT | TRBJ2-2 | TRBD2 | . | TRBV10-3
CASSLDRVGVVNQPQHF | TGTGCCAGCAGCTTAGATCGCGTGGGGGTGGTAAATCAGCCCCAGCATTTT | TRBJ1-5 | . | . | TRBV7-9
CASSLAGGYNYGYTF | TGCGCCAGCAGCTTGGCGGGAGGTTATAACTATGGCTACACCTTC | TRBJ1-2 | . | once | TRBV5-1
CSVAGTSGSNEQFF | TGCAGCGTGGCCGGGACTAGCGGGAGTAATGAGCAGTTCTTC | TRBJ2-1 | TRBD2 | . | TRBV29-1
CASRVRGVEGTDTQYF | TGTGCCAGCAGGGTCAGGGGAGTAGAGGGCACAGATACGCAGTATTTT | TRBJ2-3 | . | . | TRBV2
CASSIPEGRNTEAFF | TGTGCCAGTAGTATCCCTGAGGGCCGGAACACTGAAGCTTTCTTT | TRBJ1-1 | . | . | TRBV19
CASSPALEGRDEQFF | TGTGCCAGCAGCCCTGCTTTAGAGGGCCGGGATGAGCAGTTCTTC | TRBJ2-1 | . | . | TRBV14
CASSLDSSAEQFF | TGCGCCAGCAGTTTGGACAGTTCGGCTGAGCAGTTCTTC | TRBJ2-1 | . | . | TRBV10-1
CASSFYRDRLLVANEKLFF | TGTGCCAGCAGTTTCTACCGGGACAGGCTCCTAGTAGCTAATGAAAAACTGTTTTTT | TRBJ1-4 | TRBD1 | . | TRBV28
CASSPSGTTYGYTF | TGTGCCAGCAGCCCGAGTGGGACAACGTATGGCTACACCTTC | TRBJ1-2 | . | . | TRBV9
CASSYTDRASYNEQFF | TGTGCCAGCAGTTACACGGACAGGGCATCCTACAATGAGCAGTTCTTC | TRBJ2-1 | TRBD1 | . | TRBV6-6
CASSLGAGGYEQYF | TGTGCCAGCAGCTTAGGAGCGGGAGGCTACGAGCAGTACTTC | TRBJ2-7 | TRBD2 | . | TRBV7-8
CASSLDGGRNYGYTF | TGTGCCAGCAGCTTAGATGGGGGGCGCAACTATGGCTACACCTTC | TRBJ1-2 | . | few | TRBV7-8
CASSTGLAGLETYNEQFF | TGTGCCAGCAGTACTGGACTAGCGGGGCTGGAGACCTACAATGAGCAGTTCTTC | TRBJ2-1 | TRBD2 | . | TRBV28
CAWSPPWTDYNEQFF | TGTGCCTGGAGTCCACCTTGGACAGACTACAATGAGCAGTTCTTC | TRBJ2-1 | . | . | TRBV30
CASILSDYGYTF | TGTGCCAGCATTTTGTCGGACTATGGCTACACCTTC | TRBJ1-2 | . | . | TRBV2
CASSESFENTEAFF | TGCGCCAGCAGTGAGTCCTTTGAGAACACTGAAGCTTTCTTT | TRBJ1-1 | . | . | TRBV10-1
CASSQDSGNNQPQHF | TGTGCCAGCAGCCAAGATTCCGGGAACAATCAGCCCCAGCATTTT | TRBJ1-5 | . | . | TRBV5-4
CASSIPRTGMSEAFF | TGTGCCAGTAGTATTCCAAGGACAGGGATGAGTGAAGCTTTCTTT | TRBJ1-1 | TRBD1 | . | TRBV19
CASKFSGEVETQYF | TGTGCCAGCAAGTTTAGCGGGGAGGTGGAGACCCAGTACTTC | TRBJ2-5 | TRBD2 | . | TRBV2
CAISEPSANTEAFF | TGTGCCATCAGTGAGCCTTCAGCGAACACTGAAGCTTTCTTT | TRBJ1-1 | . | once | TRBV10-3
CASREDGSSYNEQFF | TGTGCCAGCAGGGAGGACGGGAGCTCCTACAATGAGCAGTTCTTC | TRBJ2-1 | . | . | TRBV27